Listed below are T cell receptor beta chains from one sample, sequenced in a study of Ad26.COV2.S vaccination and SARS-CoV-2 variants. The repertoire was sequenced with immunoSEQ multiplex PCR; TCRdb's copy has only in-frame clones and lacks some. The sample yields around 450,000 clones, approximately 89% seen once. This sample comprised peripheral blood, obtained in a trial of Ad26.COV2.S vaccine versus placebo. The receptor set was obtained from a person aged 18-65 years who received the Ad26.COV2.S COVID-19 vaccine or a placebo. Each CDR3 is given with its conserved first and last residue. D genes are given only for firm matches. Only some rows state a clone size, as once, few, many or a class for expanded clones.

abundance | j_gene | v_gene | d_gene | CDR3nt | CDR3aa
. | TRBJ1-2 | TRBV6-5 | . | TGTGCCAGCAGTACCAACAACTATGGCTACACCTTC | CASSTNNYGYTF
. | TRBJ1-1 | TRBV12-5 | . | TGTGCTAGTATGGGGTCGGTGAGAGCTTTCTTT | CASMGSVRAFF
once | TRBJ1-2 | TRBV6-5 | . | TGTGCCAGCAGTCCAGGAGTCTATGGCTACACCTTC | CASSPGVYGYTF
. | TRBJ2-7 | TRBV4-3 | . | TGCGCCAGCAGCCAAGGCATCGGGGGTAGTGAGCAGTACTTC | CASSQGIGGSEQYF
. | TRBJ2-5 | TRBV7-9 | . | TGTGCCAGCAGAAAACCCTACCAAGAGACCCAGTACTTC | CASRKPYQETQYF
. | TRBJ2-1 | TRBV21-1 | . | TGTGCCAGCAGCAAACTGACCCGCACTGTTAACAATGAGCAGTTCTTC | CASSKLTRTVNNEQFF
. | TRBJ1-5 | TRBV30 | . | TGTGCCTGGAATAGGGGCAGGGGCGATCAGCCCCAGCATTTT | CAWNRGRGDQPQHF
. | TRBJ2-1 | TRBV4-2 | TRBD2 | TGTGCCAGCAGCCAAAGATCATCCGGGACTAGGGCCTACAATGAGCAGTTCTTC | CASSQRSSGTRAYNEQFF
. | TRBJ2-7 | TRBV10-3 | TRBD1 | TGTGCCATCAGTGAGTTGGACAGGGTCCACGAGCAGTACTTC | CAISELDRVHEQYF
. | TRBJ1-1 | TRBV5-5 | . | TGTGCCAGCAGCTTAATCTGGAACACTGAAGCTTTCTTT | CASSLIWNTEAFF
. | TRBJ1-2 | TRBV28 | TRBD1 | TGTGCCAGCAGCACCACAGGGGGCGACGTAAGTGGCTACACCTTC | CASSTTGGDVSGYTF
. | TRBJ1-5 | TRBV30 | . | TGTGCCTGGAGTGTACAGGGAGAGTGGTATAGCAATCAGCCCCAGCATTTT | CAWSVQGEWYSNQPQHF
. | TRBJ2-7 | TRBV2 | . | TGTGCCAGCAGTGAGAGGGGGGTGTCCCACGAGCAGTACTTC | CASSERGVSHEQYF
. | TRBJ1-1 | TRBV19 | TRBD1 | TGTGCCAGCAAACGGGGAACAGGGGGACGAGTGAACACTGAAGCTTTCTTT | CASKRGTGGRVNTEAFF
. | TRBJ1-1 | TRBV19 | TRBD1 | TGTGCCAGTAGTTCTCGGCAGGGGGCATCGAACACTGAAGCTTTCTTT | CASSSRQGASNTEAFF
. | TRBJ1-2 | TRBV5-1 | TRBD1 | TGCGCCAGCAGCCCGGACAGGCGAACCTATGGCTACACCTTC | CASSPDRRTYGYTF
few | TRBJ1-5 | TRBV30 | . | TGTGCCTGGAGCACGTACAATCAGCCCCAGCATTTT | CAWSTYNQPQHF
. | TRBJ1-5 | TRBV5-1 | . | TGCGCCAGCAGCCCGGGCGGTAGCAATCAGCCCCAGCATTTT | CASSPGGSNQPQHF
once | TRBJ1-3 | TRBV11-2 | TRBD1 | TGTGCCAGCAGCCGGATGCGGGGACAGTCTGGAAACACCATATATTTT | CASSRMRGQSGNTIYF
. | TRBJ2-7 | TRBV19 | . | TGTGCCAGTAGTATAGACAGGCCCAACAAGCAGTACTTC | CASSIDRPNKQYF
. | TRBJ2-3 | TRBV3-1/TRBV3-2 | . | TGTGCCAGCAGCCAAGTACAAACTTCAGGGGGGCCAGATACGCAGTATTTT | CASSQVQTSGGPDTQYF
. | TRBJ2-5 | TRBV18 | . | TGTGCCAGCTCACCAATGGGGGCGCGGGAGACCCAGTACTTC | CASSPMGARETQYF
. | TRBJ1-1 | TRBV11-2 | . | TGTGCCAGCAGCTTAGATGTTGGGATTGAAGCTTTCTTT | CASSLDVGIEAFF
. | TRBJ1-1 | TRBV11-1 | . | TGTGCCAGCAGGACGGGAGGACAGAACACTGAAGCTTTCTTT | CASRTGGQNTEAFF
. | TRBJ2-5 | TRBV19 | TRBD2 | TGTGCCAGTAGTCGCCCGGGAGGACGAGTAGAGACCCAGTACTTC | CASSRPGGRVETQYF
. | TRBJ1-4 | TRBV10-2 | . | TGCGCCAGCAGTAAGGGGTTGGGCACTAATGAAAAACTGTTTTTT | CASSKGLGTNEKLFF
. | TRBJ2-1 | TRBV11-3 | . | TGTGCCAGCAGCATCGAAGGGCCCGGCCATGAGCAGTTCTTC | CASSIEGPGHEQFF
. | TRBJ1-4 | TRBV4-3 | . | TGCGCCAGCAGCCAAGAGCCGGGGGCTAGTGAAAAACTGTTTTTT | CASSQEPGASEKLFF
. | TRBJ1-4 | TRBV18 | . | TGTGCCAGCTCACCGCCGGGAGAAAATGGTGAAAAACTGTTTTTT | CASSPPGENGEKLFF
. | TRBJ1-4 | TRBV6-6 | TRBD1 | TGTGCCACGGGACAGGGTTTTAGCGAAAAACTGTTTTTT | CATGQGFSEKLFF
. | TRBJ2-7 | TRBV3-1/TRBV3-2 | . | TGTGCCAGCAGCGGGGACACAGCCTACGAGCAGTACTTC | CASSGDTAYEQYF
. | TRBJ2-7 | TRBV4-3 | . | TGCGCCAGCAGCCAAGCTGACAACCCTTCCTACGAGCAGTACTTC | CASSQADNPSYEQYF
. | TRBJ2-3 | TRBV5-4 | . | TGTGCCAGCAGCTTGGATACCGGCACAGATACGCAGTATTTT | CASSLDTGTDTQYF
. | TRBJ2-7 | TRBV4-2 | TRBD1 | TGTGCCAGCAGCCCGAGGGACAGGGGAGAGCAGTACTTC | CASSPRDRGEQYF